This T cell receptor beta chain was observed in a study of blood T cell repertoires in COVID-19. Study-level background: The study drew acute and convalescent COVID-19 samples from the United States, Italy and Spain. Nucleic acid was either cDNA or gDNA, and it came from T cells, B-cell-depleted T cells, or PBMCs.

As handled by the study authors: Estimates of nucleated cell counts were drawn from the amplification of reference gene primers. Clones were read by immunoSEQ multiplex PCR, and TCRdb kept only the in-frame ones, dropping some. Clone size and V and J calls were adopted from that table, with D and trimming inferred from the DNA. Of hundreds of thousands of clones in the sample, more than 85% were seen once. Germline values: CDR1 SGHNT, CDR2 YYREEE (reference sequence). CDR3 length: 14 residues. After removal of 7 bases from V and 2 bases from J, the junction contained 8 bases not matched to a gene. Sequencing input: peripheral blood. The origin of this receptor is a human donor in a cohort sampled during active COVID-19. V gene TRBV5-4 combines with J gene TRBJ1-2; 7 bases fit TRBD1. In DNA, the CDR3 is TGTGCCAGCGGATGGGACAGCGTCAACTATGGCTACACCTTC. Protein: CASGWDSVNYGYTF.